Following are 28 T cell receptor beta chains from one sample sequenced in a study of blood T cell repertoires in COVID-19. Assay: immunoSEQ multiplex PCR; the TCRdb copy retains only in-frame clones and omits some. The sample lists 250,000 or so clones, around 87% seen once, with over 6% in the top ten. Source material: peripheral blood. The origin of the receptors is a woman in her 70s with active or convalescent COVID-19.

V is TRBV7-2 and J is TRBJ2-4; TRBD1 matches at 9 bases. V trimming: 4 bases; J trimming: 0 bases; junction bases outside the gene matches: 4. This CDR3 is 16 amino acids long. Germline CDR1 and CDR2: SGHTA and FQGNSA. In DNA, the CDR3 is TGTGCCAGCAGCTCAACAGGGGGCCTAGCCAAAAACATTCAGTACTTC. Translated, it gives CASSSTGGLAKNIQYF.

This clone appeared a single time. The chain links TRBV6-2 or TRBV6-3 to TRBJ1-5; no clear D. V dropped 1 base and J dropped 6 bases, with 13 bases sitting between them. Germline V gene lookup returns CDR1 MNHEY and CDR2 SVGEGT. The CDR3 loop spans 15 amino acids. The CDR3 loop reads CASSYFGVGSQPQHF. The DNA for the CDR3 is TGTGCCAGCAGTTACTTTGGGGTAGGGAGTCAGCCCCAGCATTTT.

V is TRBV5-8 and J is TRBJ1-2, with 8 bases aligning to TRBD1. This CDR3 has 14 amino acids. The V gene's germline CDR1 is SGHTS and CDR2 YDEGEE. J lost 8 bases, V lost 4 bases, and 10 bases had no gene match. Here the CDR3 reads CASSQDRGRRGYTF. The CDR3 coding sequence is TGTGCCAGCAGCCAAGACAGGGGCCGGCGCGGCTACACCTTC. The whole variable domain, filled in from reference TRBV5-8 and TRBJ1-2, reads EAGVTQSPTHLIKTRGQQATLRCSPISGHTSVYWYQQALGLGLQFLLWYDEGEERNRGNFPPRFSGRQFPNYSSELNVNALELEDSALYLCASSQDRGRRGYTFGSGTRLTVV.

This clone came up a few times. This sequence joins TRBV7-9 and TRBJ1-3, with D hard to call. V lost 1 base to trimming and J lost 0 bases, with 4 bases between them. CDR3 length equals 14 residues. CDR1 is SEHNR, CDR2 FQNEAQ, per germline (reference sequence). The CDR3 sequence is CASSLDNSGNTIYF. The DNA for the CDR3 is TGTGCCAGCAGCTTAGACAACTCTGGAAACACCATATATTTT.

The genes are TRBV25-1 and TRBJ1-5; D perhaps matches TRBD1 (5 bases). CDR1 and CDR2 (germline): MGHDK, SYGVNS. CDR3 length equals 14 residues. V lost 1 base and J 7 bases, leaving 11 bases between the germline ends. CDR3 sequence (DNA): TGTGCCAGCAGTGAATCAGGGATAAGCCAGCCCCAGCATTTT. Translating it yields CASSESGISQPQHF.

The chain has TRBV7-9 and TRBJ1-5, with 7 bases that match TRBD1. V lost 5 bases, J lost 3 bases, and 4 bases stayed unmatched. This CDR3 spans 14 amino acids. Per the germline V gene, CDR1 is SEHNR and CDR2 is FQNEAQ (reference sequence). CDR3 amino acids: CASSGDSSNQPQHF. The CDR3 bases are TGTGCCAGCAGCGGGGACAGCTCCAATCAGCCCCAGCATTTT. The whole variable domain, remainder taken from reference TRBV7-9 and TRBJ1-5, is DTGVSQNPRHKITKRGQNVTFRCDPISEHNRLYWYRQTLGQGPEFLTYFQNEAQLEKSRLLSDRFSAERPKGSFSTLEIQRTEQGDSAMYLCASSGDSSNQPQHFGDGTRLSIL.

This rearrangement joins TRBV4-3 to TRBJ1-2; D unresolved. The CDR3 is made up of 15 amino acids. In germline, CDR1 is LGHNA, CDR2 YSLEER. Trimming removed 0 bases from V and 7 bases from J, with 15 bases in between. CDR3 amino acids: CASSQDNAVSGGYTF. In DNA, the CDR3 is TGCGCCAGCAGCCAAGATAATGCGGTGAGCGGTGGCTACACCTTC.

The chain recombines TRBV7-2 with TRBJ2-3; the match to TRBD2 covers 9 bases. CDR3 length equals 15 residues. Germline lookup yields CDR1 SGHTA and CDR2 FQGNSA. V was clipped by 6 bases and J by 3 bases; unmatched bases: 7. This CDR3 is CASRYGLAQTDTQYF. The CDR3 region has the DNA TGTGCCAGCAGGTATGGACTAGCGCAGACAGATACGCAGTATTTT. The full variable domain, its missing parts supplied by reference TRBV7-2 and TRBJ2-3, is GAGVSQSPSNKVTEKGKDVELRCDPISGHTALYWYRQSLGQGLEFLIYFQGNSAPDKSGLPSDRFSAERTGGSVSTLTIQRTQQEDSAVYLCASRYGLAQTDTQYFGPGTRLTVL.

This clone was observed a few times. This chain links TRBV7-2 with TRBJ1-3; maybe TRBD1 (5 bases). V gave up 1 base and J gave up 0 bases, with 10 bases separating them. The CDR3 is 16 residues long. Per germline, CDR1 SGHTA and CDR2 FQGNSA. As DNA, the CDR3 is TGTGCCAGCAGCTTAGGGCAGGGCTACTCTGGAAACACCATATATTTT. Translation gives CASSLGQGYSGNTIYF.

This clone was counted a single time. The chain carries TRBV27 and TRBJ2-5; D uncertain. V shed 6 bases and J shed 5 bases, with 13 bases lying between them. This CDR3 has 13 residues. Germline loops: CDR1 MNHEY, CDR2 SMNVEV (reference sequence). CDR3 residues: CASRETYRETQYF. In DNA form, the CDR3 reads TGTGCCAGCAGGGAGACCTATAGGGAGACCCAGTACTTC.

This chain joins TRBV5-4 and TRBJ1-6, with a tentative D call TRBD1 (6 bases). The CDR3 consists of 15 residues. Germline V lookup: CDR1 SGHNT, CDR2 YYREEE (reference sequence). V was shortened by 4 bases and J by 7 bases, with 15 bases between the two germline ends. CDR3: CASSPRTELNSPLHF. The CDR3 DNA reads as TGTGCCAGCAGCCCGCGGACAGAATTGAATTCACCCCTCCACTTT.

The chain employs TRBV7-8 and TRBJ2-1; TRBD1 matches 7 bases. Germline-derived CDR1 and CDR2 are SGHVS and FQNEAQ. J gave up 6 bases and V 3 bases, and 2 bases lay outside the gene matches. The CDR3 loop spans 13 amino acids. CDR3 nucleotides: TGTGCCAGCAGCTTGACAGGGCTCAATGAGCAGTTCTTC. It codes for CASSLTGLNEQFF.

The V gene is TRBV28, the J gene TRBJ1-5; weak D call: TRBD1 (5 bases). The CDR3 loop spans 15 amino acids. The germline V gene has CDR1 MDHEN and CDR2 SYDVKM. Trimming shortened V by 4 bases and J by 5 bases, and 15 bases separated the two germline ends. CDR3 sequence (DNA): TGTGCCAGCAGTTCACCGCAGGGCGTCTATCAGCCCCAGCATTTT. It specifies CASSSPQGVYQPQHF.

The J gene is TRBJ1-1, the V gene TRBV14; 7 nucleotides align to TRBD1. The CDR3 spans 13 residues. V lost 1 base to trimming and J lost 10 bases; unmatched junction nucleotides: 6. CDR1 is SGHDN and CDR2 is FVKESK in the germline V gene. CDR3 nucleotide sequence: TGTGCCAGCAGCCAAGGGGGACAGTTCGGAGCTTTCTTT. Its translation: CASSQGGQFGAFF.

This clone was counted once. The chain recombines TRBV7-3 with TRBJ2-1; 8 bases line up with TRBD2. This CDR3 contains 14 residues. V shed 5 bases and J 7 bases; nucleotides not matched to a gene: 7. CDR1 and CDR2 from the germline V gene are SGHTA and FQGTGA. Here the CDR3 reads CASSLAGPLNEQFF. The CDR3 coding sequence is TGTGCCAGCAGCCTAGCGGGTCCTTTAAATGAGCAGTTCTTC.

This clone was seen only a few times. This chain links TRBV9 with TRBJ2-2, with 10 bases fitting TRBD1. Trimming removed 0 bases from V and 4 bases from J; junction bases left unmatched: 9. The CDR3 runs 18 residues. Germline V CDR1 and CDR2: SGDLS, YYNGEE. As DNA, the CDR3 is TGTGCCAGCAGCGTAGAACGGGTCGACAGGGGGCTCACCGGGGAGCTGTTTTTT. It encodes CASSVERVDRGLTGELFF.

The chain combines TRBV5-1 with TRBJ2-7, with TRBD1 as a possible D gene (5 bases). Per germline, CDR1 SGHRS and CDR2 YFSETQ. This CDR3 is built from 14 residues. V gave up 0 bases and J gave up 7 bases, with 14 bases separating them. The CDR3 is CASSLGTIQGEQYF. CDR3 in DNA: TGCGCCAGCAGCTTGGGTACTATCCAGGGTGAGCAGTACTTC.

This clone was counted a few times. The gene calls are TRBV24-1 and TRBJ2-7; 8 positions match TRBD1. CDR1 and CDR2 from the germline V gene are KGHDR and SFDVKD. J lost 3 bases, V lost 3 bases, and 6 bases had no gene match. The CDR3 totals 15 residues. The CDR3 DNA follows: TGTGCCACCAGTGATGGACAGGGTCCCAACTACGAGCAGTACTTC. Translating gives CATSDGQGPNYEQYF.

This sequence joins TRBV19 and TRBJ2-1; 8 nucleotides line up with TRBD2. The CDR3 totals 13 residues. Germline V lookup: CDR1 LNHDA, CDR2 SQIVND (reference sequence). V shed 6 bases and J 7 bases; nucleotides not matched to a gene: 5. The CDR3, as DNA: TGTGCCAGTAGATTAGCGGGGAGGAATGAGCAGTTCTTC. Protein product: CASRLAGRNEQFF.

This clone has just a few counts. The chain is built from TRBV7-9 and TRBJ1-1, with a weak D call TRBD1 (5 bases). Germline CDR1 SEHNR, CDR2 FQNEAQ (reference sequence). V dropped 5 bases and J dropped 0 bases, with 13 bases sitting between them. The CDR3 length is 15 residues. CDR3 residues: CASSPTQGMNTEAFF. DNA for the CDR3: TGTGCCAGCAGCCCAACCCAGGGAATGAACACTGAAGCTTTCTTT.

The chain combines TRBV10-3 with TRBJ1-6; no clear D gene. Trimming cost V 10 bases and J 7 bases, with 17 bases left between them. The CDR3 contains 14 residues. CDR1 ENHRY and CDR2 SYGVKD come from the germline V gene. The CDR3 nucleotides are TGTGCCACCGGCAGTCAGGTATCCAATTCACCCCTCCACTTT. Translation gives CATGSQVSNSPLHF.

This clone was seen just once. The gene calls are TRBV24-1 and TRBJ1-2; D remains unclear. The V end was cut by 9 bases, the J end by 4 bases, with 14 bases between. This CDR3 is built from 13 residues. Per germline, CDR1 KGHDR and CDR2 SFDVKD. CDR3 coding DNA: TGTGCCACCTCGAGTACTGAGCCCTATGGCTACACCTTC. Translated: CATSSTEPYGYTF.

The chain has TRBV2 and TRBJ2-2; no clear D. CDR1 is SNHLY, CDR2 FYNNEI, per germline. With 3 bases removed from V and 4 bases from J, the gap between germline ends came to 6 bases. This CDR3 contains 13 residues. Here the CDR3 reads CASSDYPTGELFF. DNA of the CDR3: TGTGCCAGCAGTGATTATCCCACCGGGGAGCTGTTTTTT.

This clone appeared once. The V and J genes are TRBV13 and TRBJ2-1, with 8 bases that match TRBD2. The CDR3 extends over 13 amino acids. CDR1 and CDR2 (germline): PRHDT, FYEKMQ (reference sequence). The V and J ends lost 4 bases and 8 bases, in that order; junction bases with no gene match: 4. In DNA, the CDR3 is TGTGCCAGCAGCTCCGGACTAGCCGATGAGCAGTTCTTC. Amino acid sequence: CASSSGLADEQFF.

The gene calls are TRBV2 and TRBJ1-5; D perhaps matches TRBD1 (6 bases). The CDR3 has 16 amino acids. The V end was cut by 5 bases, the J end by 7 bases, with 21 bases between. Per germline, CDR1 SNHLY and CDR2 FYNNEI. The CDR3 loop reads CASSRDGRGGVQPQHF. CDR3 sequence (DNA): TGTGCCAGCAGTCGGGACGGGCGAGGGGGTGTCCAGCCCCAGCATTTT.

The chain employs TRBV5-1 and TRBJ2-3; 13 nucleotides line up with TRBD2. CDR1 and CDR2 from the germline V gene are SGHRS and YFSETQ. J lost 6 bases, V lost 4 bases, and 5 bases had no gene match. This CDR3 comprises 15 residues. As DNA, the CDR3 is TGCGCCAGCAGCGAACTAGCGGGGGGGGCGGATACGCAGTATTTT. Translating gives CASSELAGGADTQYF.

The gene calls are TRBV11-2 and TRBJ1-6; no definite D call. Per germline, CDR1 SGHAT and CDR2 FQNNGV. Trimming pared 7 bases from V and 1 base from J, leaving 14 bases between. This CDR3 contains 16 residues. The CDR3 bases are TGTGCCAGCAACTCTAGAGTCGGTTCCTATAATTCACCCCTCCACTTT. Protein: CASNSRVGSYNSPLHF.

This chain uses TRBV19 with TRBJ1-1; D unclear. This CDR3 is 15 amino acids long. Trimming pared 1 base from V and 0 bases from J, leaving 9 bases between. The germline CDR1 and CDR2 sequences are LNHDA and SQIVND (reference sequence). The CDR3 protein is CASSIAPLMNTEAFF. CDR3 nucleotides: TGTGCCAGTAGTATAGCCCCTCTAATGAACACTGAAGCTTTCTTT.